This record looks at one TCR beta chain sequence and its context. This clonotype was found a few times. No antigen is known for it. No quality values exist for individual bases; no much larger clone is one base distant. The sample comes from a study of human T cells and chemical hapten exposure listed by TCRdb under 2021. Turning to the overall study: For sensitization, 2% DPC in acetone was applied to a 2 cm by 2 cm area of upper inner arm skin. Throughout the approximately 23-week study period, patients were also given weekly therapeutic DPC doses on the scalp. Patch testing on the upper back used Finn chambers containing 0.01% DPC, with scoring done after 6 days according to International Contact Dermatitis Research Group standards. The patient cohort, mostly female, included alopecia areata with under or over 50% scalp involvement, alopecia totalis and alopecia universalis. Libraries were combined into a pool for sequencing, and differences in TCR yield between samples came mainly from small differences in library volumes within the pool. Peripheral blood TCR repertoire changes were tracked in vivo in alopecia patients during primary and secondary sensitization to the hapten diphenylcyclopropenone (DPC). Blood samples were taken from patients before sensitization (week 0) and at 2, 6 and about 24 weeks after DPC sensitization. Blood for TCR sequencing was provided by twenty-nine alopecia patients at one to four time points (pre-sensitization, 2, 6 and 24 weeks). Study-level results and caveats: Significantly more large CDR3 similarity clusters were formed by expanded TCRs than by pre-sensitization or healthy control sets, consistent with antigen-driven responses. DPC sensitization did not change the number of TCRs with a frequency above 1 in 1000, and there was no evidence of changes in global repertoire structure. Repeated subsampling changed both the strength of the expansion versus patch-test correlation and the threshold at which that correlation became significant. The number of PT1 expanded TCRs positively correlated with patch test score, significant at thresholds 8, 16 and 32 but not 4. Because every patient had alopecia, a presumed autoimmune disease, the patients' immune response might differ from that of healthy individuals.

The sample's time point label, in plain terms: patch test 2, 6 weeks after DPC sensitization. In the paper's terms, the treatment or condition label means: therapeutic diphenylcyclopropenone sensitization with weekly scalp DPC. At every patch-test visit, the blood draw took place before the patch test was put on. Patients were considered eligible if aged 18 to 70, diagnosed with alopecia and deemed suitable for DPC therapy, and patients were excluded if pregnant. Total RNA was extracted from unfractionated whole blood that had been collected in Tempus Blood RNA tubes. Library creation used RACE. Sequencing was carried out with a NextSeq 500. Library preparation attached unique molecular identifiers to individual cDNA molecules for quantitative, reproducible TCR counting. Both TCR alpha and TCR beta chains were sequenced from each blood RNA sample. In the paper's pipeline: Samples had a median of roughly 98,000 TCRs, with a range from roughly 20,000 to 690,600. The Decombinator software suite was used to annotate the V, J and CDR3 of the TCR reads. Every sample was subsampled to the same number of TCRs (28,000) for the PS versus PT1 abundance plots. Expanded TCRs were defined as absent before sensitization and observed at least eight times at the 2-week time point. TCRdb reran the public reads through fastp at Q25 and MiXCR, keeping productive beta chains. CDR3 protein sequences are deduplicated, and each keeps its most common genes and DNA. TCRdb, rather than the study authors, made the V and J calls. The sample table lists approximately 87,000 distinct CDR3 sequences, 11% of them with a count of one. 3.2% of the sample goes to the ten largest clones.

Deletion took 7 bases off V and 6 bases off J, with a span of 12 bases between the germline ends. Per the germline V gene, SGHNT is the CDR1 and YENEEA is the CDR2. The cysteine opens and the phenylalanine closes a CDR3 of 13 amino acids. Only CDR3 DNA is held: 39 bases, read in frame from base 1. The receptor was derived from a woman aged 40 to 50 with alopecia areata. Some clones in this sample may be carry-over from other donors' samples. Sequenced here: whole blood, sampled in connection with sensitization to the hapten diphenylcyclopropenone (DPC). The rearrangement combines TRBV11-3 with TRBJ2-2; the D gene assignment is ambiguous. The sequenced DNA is TGTGCCAGCACCCGCTTGGGATCCGGGGAGCTGTTTTTT. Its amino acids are CASTRLGSGELFF.